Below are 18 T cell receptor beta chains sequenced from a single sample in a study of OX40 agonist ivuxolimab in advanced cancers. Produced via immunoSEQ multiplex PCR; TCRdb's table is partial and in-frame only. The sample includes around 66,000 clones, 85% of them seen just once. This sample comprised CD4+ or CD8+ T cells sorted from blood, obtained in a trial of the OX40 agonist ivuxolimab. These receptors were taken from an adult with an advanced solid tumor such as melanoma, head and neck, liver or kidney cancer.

DNA for the CDR3: TGTGCCAGCATTGACGGCGATTCGAACACTGAAGCTTTCTTT. Amino acid sequence: CASIDGDSNTEAFF. The chain couples TRBV6-5 to TRBJ1-1; D not certain. CDR1 and CDR2 from the germline V gene are MNHEY and SVGAGI. This CDR3 has 14 amino acids. V shed 7 bases and J shed 1 base, with 13 bases lying between them.

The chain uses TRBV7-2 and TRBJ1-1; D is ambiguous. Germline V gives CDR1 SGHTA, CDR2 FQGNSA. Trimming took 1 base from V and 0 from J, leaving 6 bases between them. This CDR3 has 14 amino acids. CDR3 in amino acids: CASSLGGMNTEAFF. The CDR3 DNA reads TGTGCCAGCAGCTTAGGCGGAATGAACACTGAAGCTTTCTTT.

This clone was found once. CDR3: CASSSPFREVREKLFF. The CDR3 nucleotides read TGTGCCAGCAGTTCCCCTTTTAGGGAGGTGCGGGAAAAACTGTTTTTT. The chain employs TRBV28 and TRBJ1-4; D unresolved. CDR1 and CDR2 from the germline V gene are MDHEN and SYDVKM. CDR3 length: 16 amino acids. V was pared by 4 bases and J by 8 bases, with 20 bases between.

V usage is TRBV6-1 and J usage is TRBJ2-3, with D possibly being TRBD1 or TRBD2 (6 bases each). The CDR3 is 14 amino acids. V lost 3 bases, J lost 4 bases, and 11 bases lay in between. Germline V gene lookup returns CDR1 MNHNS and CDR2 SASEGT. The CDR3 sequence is CASSDRRGSDTQYF. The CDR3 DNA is TGTGCCAGCAGTGACCGGAGGGGGTCAGATACGCAGTATTTT.

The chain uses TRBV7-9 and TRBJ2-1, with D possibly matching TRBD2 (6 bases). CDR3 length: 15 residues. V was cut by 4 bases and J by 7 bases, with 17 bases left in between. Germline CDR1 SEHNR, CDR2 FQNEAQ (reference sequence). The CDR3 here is CASSSGTPPRNEQFF. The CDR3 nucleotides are TGTGCCAGCAGCTCGGGGACTCCTCCGAGGAATGAGCAGTTCTTC. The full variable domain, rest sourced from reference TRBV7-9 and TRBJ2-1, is DTGVSQNPRHKITKRGQNVTFRCDPISEHNRLYWYRQTLGQGPEFLTYFQNEAQLEKSRLLSDRFSAERPKGSFSTLEIQRTEQGDSAMYLCASSSGTPPRNEQFFGPGTRLTVL.

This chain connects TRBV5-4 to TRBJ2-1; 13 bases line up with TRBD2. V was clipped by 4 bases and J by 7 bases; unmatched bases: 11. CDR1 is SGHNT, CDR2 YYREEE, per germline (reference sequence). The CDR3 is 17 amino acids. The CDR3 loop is CASSQKLTSGGWNEQFF. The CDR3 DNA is TGTGCCAGCAGCCAAAAACTGACTAGCGGGGGGTGGAATGAGCAGTTCTTC.

The CDR3 region has the DNA TGTGCCAGCAGTGATAAAGTCAGGGTCTTCCAGCCCCAGCATTTT. Protein product: CASSDKVRVFQPQHF. The chain couples TRBV2 to TRBJ1-5, with a weak D call TRBD1 (5 bases). The CDR3 is made up of 15 amino acids. Germline CDR1 SNHLY, CDR2 FYNNEI. V lost 3 bases to trimming and J lost 7 bases, with 16 bases between them.

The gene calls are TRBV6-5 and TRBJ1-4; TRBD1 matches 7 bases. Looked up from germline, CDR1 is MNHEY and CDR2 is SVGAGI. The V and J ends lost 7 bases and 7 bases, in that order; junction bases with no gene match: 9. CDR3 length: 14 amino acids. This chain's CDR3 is CASNYQGGSEKLFF. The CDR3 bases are TGTGCCAGCAATTATCAGGGGGGGAGTGAAAAACTGTTTTTT.

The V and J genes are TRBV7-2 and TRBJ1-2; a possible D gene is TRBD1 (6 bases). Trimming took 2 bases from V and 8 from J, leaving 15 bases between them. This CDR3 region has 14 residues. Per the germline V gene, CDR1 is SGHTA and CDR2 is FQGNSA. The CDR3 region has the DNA TGTGCCAGCAGCTTAAGAACAGGGAAAGGCGGCTACACCTTC. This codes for CASSLRTGKGGYTF.

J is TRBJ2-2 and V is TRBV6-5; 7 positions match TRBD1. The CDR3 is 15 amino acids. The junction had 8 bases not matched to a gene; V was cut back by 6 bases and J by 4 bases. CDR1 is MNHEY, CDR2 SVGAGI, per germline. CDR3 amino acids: CASSFDRAGTGELFF. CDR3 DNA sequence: TGTGCCAGCAGCTTCGACAGGGCGGGCACCGGGGAGCTGTTTTTT.

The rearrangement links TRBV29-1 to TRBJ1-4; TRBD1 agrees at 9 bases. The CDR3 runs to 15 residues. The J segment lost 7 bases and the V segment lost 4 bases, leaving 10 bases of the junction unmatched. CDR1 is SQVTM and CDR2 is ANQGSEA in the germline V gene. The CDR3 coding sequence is TGCAGCGTTGTCGTCCTCGGACAGGGGAGTGAAAAACTGTTTTTT. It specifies CSVVVLGQGSEKLFF. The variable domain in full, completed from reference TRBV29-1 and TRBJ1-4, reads SAVISQKPSRDICQRGTSLTIQCQVDSQVTMMFWYRQQPGQSLTLIATANQGSEATYESGFVIDKFPISRPNLTFSTLTVSNMSPEDSSIYLCSVVVLGQGSEKLFFGSGTQLSVL.

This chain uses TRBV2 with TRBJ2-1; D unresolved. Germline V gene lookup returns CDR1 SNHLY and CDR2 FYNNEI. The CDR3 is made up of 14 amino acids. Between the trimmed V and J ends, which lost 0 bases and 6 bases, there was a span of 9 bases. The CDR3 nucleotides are TGTGCCAGCAGTGAAGCGCGGACCCTCAATGAGCAGTTCTTC. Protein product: CASSEARTLNEQFF.

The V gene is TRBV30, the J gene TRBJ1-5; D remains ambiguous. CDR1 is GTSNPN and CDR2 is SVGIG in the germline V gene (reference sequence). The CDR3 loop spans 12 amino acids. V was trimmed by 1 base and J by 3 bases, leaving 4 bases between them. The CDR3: CAWSDFNQPQHF. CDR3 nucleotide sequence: TGTGCCTGGAGTGATTTCAATCAGCCCCAGCATTTT.

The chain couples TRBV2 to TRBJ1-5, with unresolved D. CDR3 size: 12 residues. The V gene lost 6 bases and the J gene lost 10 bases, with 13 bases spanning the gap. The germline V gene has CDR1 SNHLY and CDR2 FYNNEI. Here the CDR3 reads CASRREREPQHF. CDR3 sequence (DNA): TGTGCCAGCAGGAGGGAACGGGAACCCCAGCATTTT.

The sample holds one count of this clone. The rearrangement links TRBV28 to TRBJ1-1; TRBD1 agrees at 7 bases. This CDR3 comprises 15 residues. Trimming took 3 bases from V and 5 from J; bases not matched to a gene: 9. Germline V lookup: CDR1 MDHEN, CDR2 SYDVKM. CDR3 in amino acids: CASSFFTGVVTEAFF. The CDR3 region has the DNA TGTGCCAGCAGTTTCTTCACAGGGGTGGTGACTGAAGCTTTCTTT. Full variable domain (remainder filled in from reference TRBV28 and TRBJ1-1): DVKVTQSSRYLVKRTGEKVFLECVQDMDHENMFWYRQDPGLGLRLIYFSYDVKMKEKGDIPEGYSVSREKKERFSLILESASTNQTSMYLCASSFFTGVVTEAFFGQGTRLTVV.

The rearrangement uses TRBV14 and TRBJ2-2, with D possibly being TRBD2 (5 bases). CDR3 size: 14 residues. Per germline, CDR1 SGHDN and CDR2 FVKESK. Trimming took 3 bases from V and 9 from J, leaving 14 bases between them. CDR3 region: CASSQRAGERELFF. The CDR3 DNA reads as TGTGCCAGCAGCCAGAGGGCCGGGGAAAGGGAGCTGTTTTTT.

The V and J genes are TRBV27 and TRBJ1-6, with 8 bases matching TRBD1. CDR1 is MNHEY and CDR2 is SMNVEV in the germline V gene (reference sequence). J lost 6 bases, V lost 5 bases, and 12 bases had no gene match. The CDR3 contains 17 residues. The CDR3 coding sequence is TGTGCCAGCAGTACATGGACAGGGCCAATCCTTAATTCACCCCTCCACTTT. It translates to CASSTWTGPILNSPLHF.

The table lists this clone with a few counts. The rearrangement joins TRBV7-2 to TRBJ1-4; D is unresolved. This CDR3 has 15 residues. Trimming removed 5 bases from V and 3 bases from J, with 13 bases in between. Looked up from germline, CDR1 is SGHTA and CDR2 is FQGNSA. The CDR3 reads CASSPRMAANEKLFF. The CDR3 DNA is TGTGCCAGCAGCCCCCGGATGGCGGCTAATGAAAAACTGTTTTTT. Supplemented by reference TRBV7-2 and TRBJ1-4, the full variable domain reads GAGVSQSPSNKVTEKGKDVELRCDPISGHTALYWYRQSLGQGLEFLIYFQGNSAPDKSGLPSDRFSAERTGGSVSTLTIQRTQQEDSAVYLCASSPRMAANEKLFFGSGTQLSVL.